This T cell receptor (beta chain) was retrieved from a study of T cell responses to AZD1222 COVID-19 vaccine (dated by TCRdb to about 2021). Background on the whole study: A total of about 250 trial participants underwent TCR sequencing, of whom about 200 had received two doses of AZD1222 and approximately 25 had received two doses of the MenACWY control vaccine. Enrollment into the trials was organized by age into subgroups of 18-55, 56-69 and 70-plus years, and those subgroups contained roughly 150, 30 and 60 TCR-sequenced participants, respectively. Overall study results and their limits: No day 14 peak-response samples were available, so repertoires were characterized only after the peak T cell response. In the small 56-69-year group, the increase in depth fell short of significance, most likely because of low power. The whole spike protein was spanned by vaccine-associated CD4 TCRs, and dominant responses were seen in regions 160-218 and 743-854. Nearly half of unique spike-specific TCRs reportedly recognized epitopes outside regions mutated in the B.1.351 and B.1.1.7 variants. After two AZD1222 doses, both the breadth and the depth of spike-specific TCRs were significantly higher than at day 0 and than in MenACWY recipients. Participants were mostly white British and included more females than males, and it was suggested by the authors that clonal diversity may have been underestimated. Conclusions about previously exposed vaccinees were limited because only six or seven AZD1222 recipients were SARS-CoV-2 seropositive at baseline.

V loses 1 base, J loses 4 bases, and the germline ends lie 10 bases apart. Based on the germline V gene, the CDR1 and CDR2 sequences are MDHEN and SYDVKM. Measured from the cysteine to the phenylalanine, the CDR3 is 14 residues long. Only the CDR3 region is kept as DNA, spanning 42 bases read in frame from base 1. Turning to this clone: It has no known antigen specificity. Base qualities are not provided; no much larger clone lies one nucleotide away. Other DNA sequences in the same sample also yield this CDR3.

The CDR3 regions of human TCRbeta chains were analyzed by immunosequencing. From the authors' description of their analysis: Repertoire TCRs were checked for matches against a reference library of SARS-CoV-2-specific TCRs that had been generated using the MIRA antigen-specificity platform. Breadth was defined as the fraction of unique TCRs that were SARS-CoV-2-associated. Depth was defined as the fraction of total T cells that were SARS-CoV-2-associated. Each spike-specific TCR was assigned to its reactive spike region and to a CD4 or CD8 class using the MIRA data. Log10-transformed breadth and depth values were compared by one-way ANOVA with Sidak's multiple comparisons tests. The source is immuneACCESS, and TCRdb retained only in-frame sequences with V and J called. Part of the clones is not carried over; for the studies checked, unresolved V genes explain less than half of this, and the remainder is unexplained. V and J calls and clone size are as listed in that table; D and trimming were resolved from the DNA. Counted in this sample were 130,000 or so clones; 85% to 95% of them appeared once. The ten most abundant clones make up approximately 0.9% of the sample.

Interpreted using the paper, the time point label stands for: baseline before first vaccination. What the treatment or condition label conveys for this sample: meningococcal conjugate vaccine given as trial control. Vaccinee samples came from UK trials COV001 and COV002, including a single-blind randomized controlled phase 2/3 trial of AZD1222 (ChAdOx1 nCoV-19) in healthy adults. For TCRbeta chain sequencing, PBMC samples were collected from trial participants at day 0 and at day 28 after the second dose. The clonotype originates from an adult in good health. The receptor chain draws on TRBV28 and TRBJ1-1; too little of a D gene remains to name it. The specimen was peripheral blood, collected on day 0 of MenACWY control vaccination. The DNA sequence is given as TGTGCCAGCAGTTTATCCGGCGGCAGCACTGAAGCTTTCTTT. This gives the protein CASSLSGGSTEAFF.